The 27 T cell receptor beta chains in this list originate from one sample, sequenced in a study of post-analysis software for immune sequencing data. General study results and limits: Patients carried five TRBV segments more frequently than controls did, and TRBV5-6, TRBV5-1 and TRBV20-1 were among them.

What these receptors recognize is not known. Unique molecular identifiers featured in each of the TCR beta cDNA libraries. TCRdb recomputed calls from the PCR reads with MiXCR, one row per CDR3 protein. The repertoire holds some 890,000 distinct CDR3 sequences, with 53% as singletons. The sequencing sample was made of blood. These receptors were collected from a girl under 18 with multiple sclerosis.

A remark on this clonotype: Relative to the germline gene, one junction end is altered; a read error may explain this. The CDR3 here is CASSLDGSGGYTQYF. The DNA for the CDR3 is TGCGCCAGTAGCTTGGATGGTAGCGGAGGGTATACGCAGTATTTT. The rearrangement joins TRBV5-1 to TRBJ2-3; D possibly corresponds to TRBD2 (6 bases). Germline-derived CDR1 and CDR2 are SGHRS and YFSETQ. The CDR3 contains 15 residues.

The chain couples TRBV29-1 to TRBJ1-1; D unclear. This CDR3 contains 13 residues. CDR1 is SQVTM and CDR2 is ANQGSEA in the germline V gene. The V and J ends lost 2 bases and 0 bases respectively, with 7 bases between them. The CDR3 reads CSVEFRLNTEAFF. CDR3 coding DNA: TGCAGCGTTGAATTTCGGCTGAACACTGAAGCTTTCTTT.

The chain joins TRBV27 to TRBJ1-1; a weak D match, TRBD1 (6 bases). The V end lost 5 bases, the J end lost 5 bases, and 18 bases lay between the germline ends. Germline assignment: CDR1 MNHEY and CDR2 SMNVEV (reference sequence). This CDR3 is built from 15 residues. The CDR3 coding sequence is TGTGCCAGCAGTCCATGGACAGCCCCCGTGACTGAAGCTTTCTTT. Residues: CASSPWTAPVTEAFF.

The V and J genes are TRBV9 and TRBJ1-1; tentatively, D is TRBD1 (6 bases). CDR3 length: 15 residues. V was cut by 6 bases and J by 5 bases, with 20 bases left in between. Germline CDR1 SGDLS, CDR2 YYNGEE. This CDR3 reads CASNRASVLGTEAFF. In DNA, the CDR3 is TGTGCCAGCAACAGGGCCTCAGTGCTGGGGACTGAAGCTTTCTTT.

Comment on this clonotype: A junction end diverges from the germline sequence, so it may reflect a read error. The chain carries TRBV3-1 and TRBJ2-4; tentatively, D is TRBD1 or TRBD2 (6 bases each). The CDR3 has 16 amino acids. Germline CDR1 reads LGHDT; CDR2 reads YNNKEL (reference sequence). The CDR3 coding sequence is TGTGCCAGCAGTCAAGAAGGAGGGGGAGCCAAAAACATTCAGTACTTC. Its translation is CASSQEGGGAKNIQYF. Combining the CDR3 with reference TRBV3-1 and TRBJ2-4 gives the whole variable domain DTAVSQTPKYLVTQMGNDKSIKCEQNLGHDTMYWYKQDSKKFLKIMFSYNNKELIINETVPNRFSPKSPDKAHLNLHINSLELGDSAVYFCASSQEGGGAKNIQYFGAGTRLSVL.

As regards this clonotype: Just one base apart from a much larger clone, this may be a read error. CDR3 sequence reads: CTSSDRDNTEAFF. In DNA form, the CDR3 reads TGTACCAGCAGTGACCGGGACAACACTGAAGCTTTCTTT. This chain connects TRBV6-4 to TRBJ1-1, with D possibly TRBD1 on 5 matching bases. The CDR3 runs 13 residues. Germline CDR1 MRHNA, CDR2 SNTAGT.

This sequence joins TRBV12-3 or TRBV12-4 and TRBJ2-5; 7 bases map to TRBD2. The J segment lost 2 bases and the V segment lost 4 bases, leaving 10 bases of the junction unmatched. This CDR3 has 16 residues. This chain's CDR3 is CASSSWVGGLQETQYF. The CDR3 DNA is TGTGCCAGCAGTTCCTGGGTCGGGGGGTTACAAGAGACCCAGTACTTC.

The gene calls are TRBV7-6 and TRBJ2-5; TRBD2 matches 9 bases. Judging by the DNA end, TRBJ2-7 fits better; the J call may be wrong. The CDR3 has 18 amino acids. The V gene's germline CDR1 is SGHVS and CDR2 FNYEAQ. CDR3 nucleotide sequence: TGTGCCAGCAGCTCCCGGGGATTAGCGGGAGCCACCGGCTACGAGCAGTACTTC. It specifies CASSSRGLAGATGYEQYF.

V is TRBV6-5 and J is TRBJ2-1; the match to TRBD2 covers 12 bases. The CDR3 is 14 residues long. Germline CDR1 MNHEY, CDR2 SVGAGI. The V segment lost 10 bases and the J segment 3 bases; nucleotides outside the gene matches: 4. CDR3 sequence: CATRTSGIYNEQFF. The CDR3 DNA reads TGTGCCACTCGGACTAGCGGGATCTACAATGAGCAGTTCTTC.

A word on this clonotype: One junction end does not reproduce the germline sequence, and a read error may be involved. This chain joins TRBV7-2 and TRBJ1-2; tentative D call: TRBD1 (5 bases). The CDR3 has 16 residues. The germline V gene encodes CDR1 SGHTA and CDR2 FQGNSA. For the CDR3, the DNA is TGTGCCAGCAGCGTAGCCGTTGGGCGGGGCGACTATGGCTACACCTTC. Translated: CASSVAVGRGDYGYTF.

This sequence joins TRBV20-1 and TRBJ2-4, with 15 bases aligning to TRBD2. The J call may be in error: the DNA end matches TRBJ2-7 better. Looked up from germline, CDR1 is DFQATT and CDR2 is SNEGSKA (reference sequence). The CDR3 spans 16 residues. The CDR3 bases are TGCAGTGCTAGTCCCATGAGGACTAGCGGGAGGGACGAGCAGTACTTC. As protein: CSASPMRTSGRDEQYF.

The rearrangement links TRBV3-1 to TRBJ2-5, with D tentatively TRBD2 (6 bases). The V end was cut by 6 bases, the J end by 3 bases, with 23 bases between. The CDR3 contains 17 residues. Germline CDR1 and CDR2: LGHDT and YNNKEL (reference sequence). The CDR3 loop reads CASRYYRGRGVKETQYF. The DNA for the CDR3 is TGTGCCAGCAGATATTACCGCGGTCGCGGGGTCAAAGAGACCCAGTACTTC.

This clonotype was counted once. The chain has TRBV7-9 and TRBJ2-7; D uncertain. Trimming cost V 5 bases and J 3 bases, with 14 bases left between them. This CDR3 is 14 amino acids long. Germline V gene sequence: CDR1 SEHNR, CDR2 FQNEAQ (reference sequence). Written as DNA, the CDR3 is TGTGCCAGCAGCCCCAAGGGTGGGTTCTACGAGCAGTACTTC. Its protein product is CASSPKGGFYEQYF. Filled out from reference TRBV7-9 and TRBJ2-7, the complete variable domain reads DTGVSQNPRHKITKRGQNVTFRCDPISEHNRLYWYRQTLGQGPEFLTYFQNEAQLEKSRLLSDRFSAERPKGSFSTLEIQRTEQGDSAMYLCASSPKGGFYEQYFGPGTRLTVT.

The chain is built from TRBV10-3 and TRBJ1-2; 7 bases match TRBD1. Germline-derived CDR1 and CDR2 are ENHRY and SYGVKD. The trim removed 4 bases at V and 6 bases at J, leaving 5 bases unmatched. The CDR3 is made up of 13 amino acids. The CDR3 region is CAISATGSDGYTF. CDR3 sequence (DNA): TGTGCCATCAGTGCGACAGGGTCTGATGGCTACACCTTC.

This clonotype was seen a handful of times. This chain joins TRBV7-2 and TRBJ2-1, with a weak D call TRBD2 (5 bases). This CDR3 region has 11 residues. V lost 4 bases to trimming and J lost 12 bases, with 10 bases between them. Looked up from germline, CDR1 is SGHTA and CDR2 is FQGNSA. The CDR3 is CASSSRLRQFF. CDR3 DNA: TGTGCCAGCAGCTCAAGACTAAGGCAGTTCTTC.

The chain recombines TRBV20-1 with TRBJ2-5; TRBD2 matches at 13 bases. Trimming took 4 bases from V and 3 from J; bases not matched to a gene: 2. The CDR3 covers 14 residues. Germline V CDR1 and CDR2: DFQATT, SNEGSKA (reference sequence). CDR3 region: CSATLAGGEETQYF. CDR3 in DNA: TGCAGTGCTACACTAGCGGGGGGGGAAGAGACCCAGTACTTC.

This clonotype was counted only a few times. The chain employs TRBV5-5 and TRBJ2-1, with D hard to call. Trimming removed 4 bases from V and 3 bases from J, with 17 bases in between. The CDR3 totals 16 residues. Germline CDR1 and CDR2: SGHKS and YYEKEE (reference sequence). CDR3 in amino acids: CASSRAWITSYNEQFF. The CDR3 nucleotides read TGTGCCAGCAGCCGGGCGTGGATAACAAGCTACAATGAGCAGTTCTTC.

This chain links TRBV6-6 with TRBJ1-6; no clear D. The CDR3 contains 12 residues. V was pared by 5 bases and J by 13 bases, with 12 bases between. The germline V gene has CDR1 MNHNY and CDR2 SVGAGI (reference sequence). The CDR3 is CASSPQAIPLHF. The DNA of the CDR3 is TGTGCCAGCAGTCCTCAGGCAATTCCCCTCCACTTT.

In this sample, this clonotype turned up a few times. This chain joins TRBV6-5 and TRBJ2-7; the D gene could be TRBD1 or TRBD2 (5 bases each). Germline V CDR1 and CDR2: MNHEY, SVGAGI. The V end lost 0 bases, the J end lost 5 bases, and 14 bases lay between the germline ends. The CDR3 is 15 residues long. Here the CDR3 reads CASSYSRGLINEQYF. The CDR3 bases are TGTGCCAGCAGTTACTCGAGGGGATTAATCAACGAGCAGTACTTC.

The V gene is TRBV7-3, the J gene TRBJ2-5, with TRBD2 matching over 7 bases. The V and J ends lost 1 base and 1 base, in that order; junction bases with no gene match: 9. Germline values: CDR1 SGHTA, CDR2 FQGTGA. The CDR3 length is 17 residues. CDR3: CASSLSPPVAGQETQYF. CDR3 nucleotide sequence: TGTGCCAGCAGCTTAAGCCCCCCGGTAGCGGGCCAAGAGACCCAGTACTTC.

This chain joins TRBV30 and TRBJ2-7, with 10 bases lining up with TRBD2. The germline V gene encodes CDR1 GTSNPN and CDR2 SVGIG (reference sequence). The CDR3 has 15 amino acids. Trimming removed 2 bases from V and 3 bases from J; junction bases left unmatched: 7. The CDR3 region has the DNA TGTGCCTGGAGTTTTGCTAGCGGGAGTAACTACGAGCAGTACTTC. This translates into CAWSFASGSNYEQYF.

The chain is built from TRBV12-3 or TRBV12-4 and TRBJ2-7, with D possibly being TRBD2 (6 bases). The CDR3 is 14 amino acids. Trimming removed 4 bases from V and 4 bases from J, with 14 bases in between. The CDR3, as DNA: TGTGCCAGCAGTTCCATGGGGGGAGGATACGAGCAGTACTTC. Its translation: CASSSMGGGYEQYF.

The chain carries TRBV7-8 and TRBJ1-4; perhaps TRBD1 as D (6 bases). With 5 bases removed from V and 8 bases from J, the gap between germline ends came to 15 bases. Germline V lookup: CDR1 SGHVS, CDR2 FQNEAQ. This CDR3 has 14 amino acids. CDR3 bases: TGTGCCAGCAGCCAGACAGCCAGGGGCGAAAAACTGTTTTTT. Protein sequence: CASSQTARGEKLFF.

V usage is TRBV11-1 and J usage is TRBJ2-3, with TRBD1 as a possible D gene (5 bases). CDR1 is SGHAT, CDR2 FQDESV, per germline (reference sequence). This CDR3 spans 15 amino acids. V gave up 5 bases and J gave up 0 bases, with 12 bases separating them. Here the CDR3 reads CASSTQTASTDTQYF. The CDR3 DNA follows: TGTGCCAGCAGCACCCAGACAGCTAGCACAGATACGCAGTATTTT.

This clonotype was observed a handful of times. The rearrangement uses TRBV20-1 and TRBJ2-7, with 11 bases fitting TRBD1. Trimming cost V 5 bases and J 3 bases; bases outside gene matches: 6. This CDR3 is built from 14 residues. Looked up from germline, CDR1 is DFQATT and CDR2 is SNEGSKA (reference sequence). For the CDR3, the DNA is TGCAGTGCTCTGGGGGGGACAGGGGGCTACGAGCAGTACTTC. This translates into CSALGGTGGYEQYF.

The V gene is TRBV5-1, the J gene TRBJ2-3, with 9 bases fitting TRBD2. The CDR3 runs to 14 residues. The germline gives CDR1 SGHRS, CDR2 YFSETQ. The V and J ends lost 5 bases and 2 bases, in that order; junction bases with no gene match: 3. CDR3 DNA: TGCGCCAGCAGGCTAGCGGGAAACACAGATACGCAGTATTTT. Encoded protein: CASRLAGNTDTQYF.

A few counts support this clonotype. The J gene is TRBJ1-4, the V gene TRBV20-1; D gene ambiguous. CDR3 length equals 13 residues. V was pared by 6 bases and J by 4 bases, with 12 bases between. The germline V gene encodes CDR1 DFQATT and CDR2 SNEGSKA (reference sequence). The CDR3 region is CSASGPHNEKLFF. DNA for the CDR3: TGCAGTGCCTCCGGGCCGCATAATGAAAAACTGTTTTTT.